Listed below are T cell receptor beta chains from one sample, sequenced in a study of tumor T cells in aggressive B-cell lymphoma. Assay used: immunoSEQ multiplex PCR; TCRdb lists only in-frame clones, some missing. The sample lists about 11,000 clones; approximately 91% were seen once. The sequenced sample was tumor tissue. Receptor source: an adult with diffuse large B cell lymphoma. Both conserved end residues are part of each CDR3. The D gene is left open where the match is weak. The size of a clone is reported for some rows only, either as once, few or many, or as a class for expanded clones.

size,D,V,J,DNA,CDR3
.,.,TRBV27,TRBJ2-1,TGTGCCAGCAGTTTACCGGGACTGCTCAATGAGCAGTTCTTC,CASSLPGLLNEQFF
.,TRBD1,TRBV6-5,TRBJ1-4,TGTGCCAGCAGTTACTCCGGGACAGGCTCAGGTGAAAAACTGTTTTTT,CASSYSGTGSGEKLFF
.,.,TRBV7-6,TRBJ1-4,TGTGCCAGCGCCGGAGCCCCGAGGGATGAAAAACTGTTTTTT,CASAGAPRDEKLFF
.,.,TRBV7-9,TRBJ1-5,TGTGCCAGCAGCCCCGACAGCCTCAATCAGCCCCAGCATTTT,CASSPDSLNQPQHF
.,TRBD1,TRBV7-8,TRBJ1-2,TGTGCCAGCAGCCCAGGGGGTACAGGGCCTTTTGGCTACACCTTC,CASSPGGTGPFGYTF
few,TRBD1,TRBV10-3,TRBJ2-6,TGTGCCACCACAGGGGGCGCATCTGGGGCCAACGTCCTGACTTTC,CATTGGASGANVLTF
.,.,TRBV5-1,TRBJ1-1,TGCGCCAGCAGCTTGGCAGGCCCCATGAACACTGAAGCTTTCTTT,CASSLAGPMNTEAFF
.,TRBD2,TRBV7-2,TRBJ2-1,TGTGCCAGCAGCTCGACTAGCGGGTACTACAATGAGCAGTTCTTC,CASSSTSGYYNEQFF
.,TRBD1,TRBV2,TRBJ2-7,TGTGCCAGCAGTGATTGGCAGGGGGTGATCCAAGGGCAGTACTTC,CASSDWQGVIQGQYF
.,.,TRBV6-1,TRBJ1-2,TGTGCCAGCAGTGTCGGCGGCCAATACGACTATGGCTACACCTTC,CASSVGGQYDYGYTF
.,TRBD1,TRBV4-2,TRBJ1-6,TGTGCCAGCAGCCAAGATTTGGGGACAGGTTCACCCCTCCACTTT,CASSQDLGTGSPLHF
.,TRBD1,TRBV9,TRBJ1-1,TGTGCCAGCAGCGTAGGGGACAGGGGAGCGAACACTGAAGCTTTCTTT,CASSVGDRGANTEAFF
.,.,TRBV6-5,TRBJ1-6,TGTGCCAGCAGTTACCAGGGAGGGGAAGGGTCACCCCTCTACTTT,CASSYQGGEGSPLYF